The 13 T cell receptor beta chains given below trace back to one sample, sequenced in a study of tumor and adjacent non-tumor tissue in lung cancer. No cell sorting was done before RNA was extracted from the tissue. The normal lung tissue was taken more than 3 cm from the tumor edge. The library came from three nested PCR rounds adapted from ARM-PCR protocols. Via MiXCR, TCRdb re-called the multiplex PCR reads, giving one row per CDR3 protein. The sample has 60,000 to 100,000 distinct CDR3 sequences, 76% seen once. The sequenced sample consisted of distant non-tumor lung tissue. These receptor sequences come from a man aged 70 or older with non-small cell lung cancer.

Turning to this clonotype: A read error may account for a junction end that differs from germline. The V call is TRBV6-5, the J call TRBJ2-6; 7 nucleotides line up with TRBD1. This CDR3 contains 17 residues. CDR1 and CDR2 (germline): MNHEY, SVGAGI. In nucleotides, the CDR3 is TGTGCCAGCAGTTCCGGAAGAGGGGGCTCTGGGACCAACGTCCTGACTTTC. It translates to CASSSGRGGSGTNVLTF.

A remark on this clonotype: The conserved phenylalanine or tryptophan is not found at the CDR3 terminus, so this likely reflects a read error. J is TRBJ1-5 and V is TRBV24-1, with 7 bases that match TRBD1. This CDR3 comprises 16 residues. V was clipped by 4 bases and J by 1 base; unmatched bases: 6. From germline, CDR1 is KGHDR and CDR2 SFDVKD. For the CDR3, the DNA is TGTGCCACCAGTGACAACCAGGGGGGGAGCAATCAGCCCCAGCATTCT. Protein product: CATSDNQGGSNQPQHS.

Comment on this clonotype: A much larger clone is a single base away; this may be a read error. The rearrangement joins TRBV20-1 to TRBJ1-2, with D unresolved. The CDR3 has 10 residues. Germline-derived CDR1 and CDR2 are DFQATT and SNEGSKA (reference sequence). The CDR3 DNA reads TGCACTGCTAGTGATGGGGGCTACACCTTC. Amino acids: CTASDGGYTF.

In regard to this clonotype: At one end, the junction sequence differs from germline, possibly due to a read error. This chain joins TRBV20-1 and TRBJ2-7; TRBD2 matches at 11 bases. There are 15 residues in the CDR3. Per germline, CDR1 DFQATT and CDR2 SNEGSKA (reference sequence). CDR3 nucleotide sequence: TGCAATGTTAGAGAACGACTAGCGGGGACCTACGAGAAGTACTTC. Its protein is CNVRERLAGTYEKYF.

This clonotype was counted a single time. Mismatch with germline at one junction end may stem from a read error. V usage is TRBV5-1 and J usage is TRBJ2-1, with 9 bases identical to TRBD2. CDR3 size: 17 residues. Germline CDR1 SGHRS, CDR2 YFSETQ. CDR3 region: CASSLALSAGGRNGQFF. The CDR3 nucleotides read TGCGCCAGCAGCTTGGCCCTTTCGGCGGGGGGGCGGAATGGGCAGTTCTTC.

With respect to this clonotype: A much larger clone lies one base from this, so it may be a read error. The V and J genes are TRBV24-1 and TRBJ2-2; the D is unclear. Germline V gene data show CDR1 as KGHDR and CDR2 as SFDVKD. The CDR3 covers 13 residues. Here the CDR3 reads CAISDRPAGELFF. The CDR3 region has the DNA TGTGCCATCAGTGATAGACCGGCCGGGGAGCTGTTTTTT.

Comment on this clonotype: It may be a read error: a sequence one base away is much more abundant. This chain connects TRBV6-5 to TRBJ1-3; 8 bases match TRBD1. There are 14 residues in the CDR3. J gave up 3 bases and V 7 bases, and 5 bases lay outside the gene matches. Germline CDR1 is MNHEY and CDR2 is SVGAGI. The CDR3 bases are TGTGCCAGCAACTCCGGACAGGGTGGAAACACCATATATTTT. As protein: CASNSGQGGNTIYF.

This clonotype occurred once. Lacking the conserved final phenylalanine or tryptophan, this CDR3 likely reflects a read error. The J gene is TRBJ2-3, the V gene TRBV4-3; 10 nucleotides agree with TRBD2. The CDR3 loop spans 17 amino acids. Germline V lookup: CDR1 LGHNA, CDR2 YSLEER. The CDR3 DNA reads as TGCGTCAGCAGCCAAGATGGGCCTAGCGGGAGATCAGATACGCAGTATTTG. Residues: CVSSQDGPSGRSDTQYL.

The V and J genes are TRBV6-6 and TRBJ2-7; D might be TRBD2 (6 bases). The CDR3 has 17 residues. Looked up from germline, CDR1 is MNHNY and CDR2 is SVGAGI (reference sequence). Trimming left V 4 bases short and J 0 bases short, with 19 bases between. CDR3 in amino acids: CASSLRLRDWVSYEQYF. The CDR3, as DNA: TGTGCCAGCAGTTTGAGGCTTAGGGACTGGGTCTCCTACGAGCAGTACTTC.

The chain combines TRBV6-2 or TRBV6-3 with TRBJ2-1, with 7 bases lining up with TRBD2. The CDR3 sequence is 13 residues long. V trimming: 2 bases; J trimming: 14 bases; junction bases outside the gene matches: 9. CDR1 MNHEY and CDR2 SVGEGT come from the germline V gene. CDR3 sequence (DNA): TGTGCCAGCAGTTACATACCTAGCGGTGGGAAGTTCTTC. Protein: CASSYIPSGGKFF.

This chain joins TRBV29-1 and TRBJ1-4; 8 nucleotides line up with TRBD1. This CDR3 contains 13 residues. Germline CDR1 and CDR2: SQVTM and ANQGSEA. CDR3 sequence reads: CGAWTGIYEKLFF. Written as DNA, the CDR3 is TGCGGCGCCTGGACAGGGATTTATGAAAAACTGTTTTTT.

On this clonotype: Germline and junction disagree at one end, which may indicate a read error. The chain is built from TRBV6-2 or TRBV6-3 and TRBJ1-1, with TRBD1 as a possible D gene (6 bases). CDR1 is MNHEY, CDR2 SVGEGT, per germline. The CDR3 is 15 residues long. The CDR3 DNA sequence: TGTGCTAGCCGACCTTTTGTGGGACAAAAAAGAGAAGCTTTGTTT. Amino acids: CASRPFVGQKREALF.

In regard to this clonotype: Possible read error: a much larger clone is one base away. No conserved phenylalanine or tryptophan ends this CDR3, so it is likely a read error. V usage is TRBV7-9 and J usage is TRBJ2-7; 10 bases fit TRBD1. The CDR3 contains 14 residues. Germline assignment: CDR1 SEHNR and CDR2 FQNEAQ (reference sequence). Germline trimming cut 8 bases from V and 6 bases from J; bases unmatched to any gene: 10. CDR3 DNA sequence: TGTGCCAGCTCCCGGGACAGGGGATTTGGCGAGCAGTACTTA. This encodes CASSRDRGFGEQYL.